The next 5 T cell receptor beta chains were all read from a single sample in a study of cytomegalovirus exposure and HLA in healthy donors. With 60 Vbeta and 13 Jbeta primers, the PCR was carried out. Clones were sequenced by immunoSEQ multiplex PCR, and TCRdb holds only the in-frame ones, with some missing. This sample's clone table lists over 100,000 clones. The sample comprised PBMCs. These receptors originate from a man in his late teens or twenties in good health and CMV-seronegative.

The V and J genes are TRBV29-1 and TRBJ1-1, with D unresolved. This CDR3 contains 11 residues. The V gene lost 4 bases and the J gene lost 4 bases, with 7 bases spanning the gap. Germline lookup yields CDR1 SQVTM and CDR2 ANQGSEA. The CDR3 here is CSVAVVTEAFF. CDR3 in DNA: TGCAGCGTTGCAGTTGTCACTGAAGCTTTCTTT.

The chain carries TRBV5-4 and TRBJ1-1; D possibly corresponds to TRBD1 (5 bases). The CDR3 is 14 amino acids. Germline V gene data show CDR1 as SGHNT and CDR2 as YYREEE (reference sequence). Trimming left V 9 bases short and J 3 bases short, with 18 bases between. The CDR3 DNA follows: TGTGCCACCAGACCAAGGGGAAGGGACACTGAAGCTTTCTTT. Translating it yields CATRPRGRDTEAFF.

This chain links TRBV25-1 with TRBJ2-7, with D possibly matching TRBD2 (7 bases). V lost 7 bases, J lost 6 bases, and 16 bases lay in between. Germline CDR1 reads MGHDK; CDR2 reads SYGVNS. The CDR3 runs to 13 residues. CDR3 DNA sequence: TGTGCCAGCATGTCGAGGGGGGGCCGCGAGCAGTACTTC. Residues: CASMSRGGREQYF.

The chain employs TRBV11-2 and TRBJ2-1; 10 bases agree with TRBD2. Germline lookup yields CDR1 SGHAT and CDR2 FQNNGV. The CDR3 sequence is 17 residues long. J gave up 5 bases and V 2 bases, and 9 bases lay outside the gene matches. CDR3 nucleotide sequence: TGTGCCAGCAGCTTACGGCGTAGCGGGAGGAAGGACAATGAGCAGTTCTTC. It translates to CASSLRRSGRKDNEQFF. Full variable domain (outside the CDR3, taken from reference TRBV11-2 and TRBJ2-1): EAGVAQSPRYKIIEKRQSVAFWCNPISGHATLYWYQQILGQGPKLLIQFQNNGVVDDSQLPKDRFSAERLKGVDSTLKIQPAKLEDSAVYLCASSLRRSGRKDNEQFFGPGTRLTVL.

The chain joins TRBV19 to TRBJ1-3, with D unresolved. This CDR3 spans 12 amino acids. Trimming left V 3 bases short and J 4 bases short, with 4 bases between. Germline V gene data show CDR1 as LNHDA and CDR2 as SQIVND (reference sequence). DNA of the CDR3: TGTGCCAGTAGTATCTCGGGAAACACCATATATTTT. Residues: CASSISGNTIYF.